The sequence of this T cell receptor (beta chain) was determined in a study of T cells expressing NK-cell markers. Reprocessing the 5' RACE reads, TCRdb reports a single entry for every CDR3 protein and omits DNA. The table for this sample gives hundreds of thousands of distinct CDR3 sequences. In germline, CDR1 is SEHNR, CDR2 FQNEAQ (reference sequence). The CDR3 is 16 residues long. Sequenced material: blood T cells: a sorted CD56 or NKG2C T cell subset, CD4+ or CD8+ T cells, or bulk PBMC T cells (not recorded which). This rearrangement joins TRBV7-9 to TRBJ2-7; TCRdb's D call, TRBD1, is unchecked because there is no DNA. The receptor was derived from a man aged 18 to 35 in good health. The CDR3 loop reads CASSPTGREGAYEQYF.